This T cell receptor (beta chain) is from a study of chemoradiotherapy in HPV16-positive cancers. Study-wide context: Functional T-cell assays on a couple of HPV16-positive patients' cells defined candidate HPV-specific clones and common TCR motifs.

Repeated repertoire sampling spanned the course of chemoradiotherapy. This table comes from immunoSEQ multiplex PCR, and its TCRdb copy is limited to in-frame clones, with some not included. The table records under 10,000 clones, around 88% of them present only once. Germline V gene data show CDR1 as MNHEY and CDR2 as SMNVEV (reference sequence). The CDR3 has 13 residues. V was cut by 0 bases and J by 4 bases, with 5 bases left in between. Details on this clone: What it recognizes is unknown.

Findings and limits, study-wide: Non-HPV-specific T cells did not expand in tumors during treatment, whereas candidate HPV-specific clones and E7-related motifs did. The functional HPV-specific definition rests on just a couple of HPV16-positive patients.

Source: blood, taken from a patient who underwent chemoradiotherapy. This sequence joins TRBV27 and TRBJ2-3; D gene uncertain. The clonotype was recovered from a human donor with HPV-associated anogenital cancer. The CDR3 DNA reads TGTGCCAGCAGTTTATCAGAACCAGATACGCAGTATTTT. This translates into CASSLSEPDTQYF.